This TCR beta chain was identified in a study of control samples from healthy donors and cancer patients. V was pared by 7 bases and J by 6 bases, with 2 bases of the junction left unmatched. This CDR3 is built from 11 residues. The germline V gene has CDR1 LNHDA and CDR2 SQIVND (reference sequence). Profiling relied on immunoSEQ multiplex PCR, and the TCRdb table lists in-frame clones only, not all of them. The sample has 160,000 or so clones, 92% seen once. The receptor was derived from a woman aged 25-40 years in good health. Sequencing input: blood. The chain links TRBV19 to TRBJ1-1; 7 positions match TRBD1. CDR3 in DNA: TGTGCCAGTAACAGGGGCCCTGAAGCTTTCTTT. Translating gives CASNRGPEAFF.